The 22 T cell receptor beta chains below all came from one sample that was sequenced in a study of lymphopenia after photon versus proton radiotherapy. Repertoires were generated with immunoSEQ multiplex PCR, while TCRdb's copy carries only in-frame clones and drops some. The table includes some 40,000 clones, approximately 90% detected once. Sequencing was performed on peripheral blood, taken from a patient treated with photon-based radiotherapy. These receptors all stem from a man aged 60 to 69 with cholangiocarcinoma.

The V and J genes are TRBV27 and TRBJ1-5; a possible D gene is TRBD1 (5 bases). Trimming took off 4 bases at V and 6 bases at J, with 16 bases between the two ends. CDR1 is MNHEY, CDR2 SMNVEV, per germline (reference sequence). The CDR3 has 15 residues. This CDR3 is CASSSRVEGTQPQHF. Written as DNA, the CDR3 is TGTGCCAGCAGTTCAAGGGTCGAGGGGACTCAGCCCCAGCATTTT.

This clone was recorded once. The same CDR3 also results from other DNA sequences found in this sample. The rearrangement links TRBV2 to TRBJ2-3, with 9 bases matching TRBD2. The length of the CDR3 is 14 residues. V was pared by 8 bases and J by 3 bases, with 6 bases of the junction left unmatched. CDR1 is SNHLY, CDR2 FYNNEI, per germline. This CDR3 is CASDLAGTTDTQYF. Here the CDR3 DNA reads TGTGCCAGCGACCTAGCGGGGACTACAGATACGCAGTATTTT. Variable domain in full (rest from reference TRBV2 and TRBJ2-3): EPEVTQTPSHQVTQMGQEVILRCVPISNHLYFYWYRQILGQKVEFLVSFYNNEISEKSEIFDDQFSVERPDGSNFTLKIRSTKLEDSAMYFCASDLAGTTDTQYFGPGTRLTVL.

The chain joins TRBV19 to TRBJ1-5; D gene unclear. V was shortened by 1 base and J by 2 bases, with 9 bases between the two germline ends. Germline V lookup: CDR1 LNHDA, CDR2 SQIVND (reference sequence). The CDR3 length is 15 residues. CDR3 protein: CASSIVKEGNQPQHF. CDR3 sequence (DNA): TGTGCCAGTAGTATAGTAAAGGAAGGCAATCAGCCCCAGCATTTT.

This chain uses TRBV7-3 with TRBJ2-1; unclear D gene. The CDR3 loop spans 14 amino acids. CDR1 is SGHTA, CDR2 FQGTGA, per germline. V was trimmed by 5 bases and J by 9 bases, leaving 17 bases between them. CDR3 sequence (DNA): TGTGCCAGCAGCCCACTCAGCCACACGGGTGAGCAGTTCTTC. As protein: CASSPLSHTGEQFF.

The DNA for the CDR3 is TGTGCCAGCAGCCAAGATGCAGGACAGGGGAATTCACCCCTCCACTTT. Translated, it gives CASSQDAGQGNSPLHF. The chain carries TRBV14 and TRBJ1-6, with 9 positions matching TRBD1. J gave up 7 bases and V 0 bases, and 4 bases lay outside the gene matches. Germline V gene lookup returns CDR1 SGHDN and CDR2 FVKESK. The CDR3 length is 16 residues.

The chain joins TRBV28 to TRBJ2-7; maybe TRBD2 (5 bases). This CDR3 has 18 residues. Trimming removed 3 bases at V and 2 bases at J, with 23 bases between. Germline CDR1 MDHEN, CDR2 SYDVKM. CDR3 coding DNA: TGTGCCAGCAGTTTGGGGAGTTGGACCTGGAGAGAGGCCTACGAGCAGTACTTC. Residues: CASSLGSWTWREAYEQYF.

The chain joins TRBV27 to TRBJ2-7; 9 bases are shared with TRBD2. The germline V gene has CDR1 MNHEY and CDR2 SMNVEV (reference sequence). V gave up 5 bases and J gave up 0 bases; unmatched junction bases: 5. This CDR3 region has 15 residues. CDR3 DNA sequence: TGTGCCAGCAGTACACTAGCGGGTTACTCCTACGAGCAGTACTTC. This gives the protein CASSTLAGYSYEQYF.

Here the CDR3 DNA reads TGTGCCAGCAGCTTAATGCTAGCGGGAGCTCCGAACACCGGGGAGCTGTTTTTT. It translates to CASSLMLAGAPNTGELFF. The chain combines TRBV7-3 with TRBJ2-2, with 10 bases matching TRBD2. Trimming removed 1 base from V and 0 bases from J; junction bases left unmatched: 5. From germline, CDR1 is SGHTA and CDR2 FQGTGA. This CDR3 contains 18 residues.

The CDR3 here is CASSRDETNEKLFF. Written as DNA, the CDR3 is TGTGCCAGTAGTCGGGATGAGACTAATGAAAAACTGTTTTTT. The chain carries TRBV19 and TRBJ1-4, with D unresolved. From germline, CDR1 is LNHDA and CDR2 SQIVND (reference sequence). With 5 bases removed from V and 2 bases from J, the gap between germline ends came to 9 bases. The CDR3 has 14 amino acids.

This clone was seen once. This chain joins TRBV9 and TRBJ2-3, with D possibly being TRBD1 (5 bases). With 4 bases removed from V and 4 bases from J, the gap between germline ends came to 16 bases. The germline V gene encodes CDR1 SGDLS and CDR2 YYNGEE. The CDR3 is 15 residues long. CDR3 nucleotide sequence: TGTGCCAGCAGCTTTCTGCTTACAGGCGCAGATACGCAGTATTTT. This encodes CASSFLLTGADTQYF.

This chain links TRBV19 with TRBJ1-2, with D perhaps matching TRBD1 (5 bases). CDR3 size: 14 residues. Per germline, CDR1 LNHDA and CDR2 SQIVND (reference sequence). V was cut by 4 bases and J by 5 bases, with 14 bases left in between. CDR3 residues: CASSTQGIRYGYTF. For the CDR3, the DNA is TGTGCCAGTAGTACTCAGGGTATAAGATATGGCTACACCTTC. The whole variable domain, remainder taken from reference TRBV19 and TRBJ1-2, is DGGITQSPKYLFRKEGQNVTLSCEQNLNHDAMYWYRQDPGQGLRLIYYSQIVNDFQKGDIAEGYSVSREKKESFPLTVTSAQKNPTAFYLCASSTQGIRYGYTFGSGTRLTVV.

This chain joins TRBV19 and TRBJ1-1; D is perhaps TRBD1 (5 bases). CDR1 and CDR2 (germline): LNHDA, SQIVND (reference sequence). The CDR3 contains 15 residues. Trimming removed 3 bases from V and 3 bases from J, with 14 bases in between. The CDR3 region has the DNA TGTGCCAGTAGTATGGGCAGGGAGGCGGACACTGAAGCTTTCTTT. Amino acids: CASSMGREADTEAFF.

The chain employs TRBV28 and TRBJ2-7, with D maybe TRBD1 (6 bases). The ends were cut back, 8 bases at V and 12 bases at J, with 26 bases in the middle. This CDR3 region has 14 residues. Germline V gene lookup returns CDR1 MDHEN and CDR2 SYDVKM. The CDR3 DNA sequence: TGTGCCAGCCATCCCTCCTCAACAGGGTTTAGGTCGTACTTC. Amino acid sequence: CASHPSSTGFRSYF.

This chain uses TRBV9 with TRBJ1-3, with 8 bases identical to TRBD1. Per germline, CDR1 SGDLS and CDR2 YYNGEE. This CDR3 comprises 15 residues. The V and J ends lost 2 bases and 3 bases, in that order; junction bases with no gene match: 4. CDR3 amino acids: CASSVQGAYGNTIYF. CDR3 nucleotide sequence: TGTGCCAGCAGCGTTCAGGGGGCCTATGGAAACACCATATATTTT.

The chain couples TRBV5-1 to TRBJ1-4, with D perhaps matching TRBD1 (5 bases). Germline CDR1 reads SGHRS; CDR2 reads YFSETQ. Trimming stripped 0 bases from V and 5 bases from J, with 14 bases between. The CDR3 has 16 amino acids. The DNA of the CDR3 is TGCGCCAGCAGCTTGGCCTTGCAGGGCGTGAATGAAAAACTGTTTTTT. Translated: CASSLALQGVNEKLFF.

The chain joins TRBV9 to TRBJ2-1, with D possibly being TRBD2 (6 bases). Trimming left V 7 bases short and J 5 bases short, with 16 bases between. This CDR3 region has 14 residues. Germline lookup yields CDR1 SGDLS and CDR2 YYNGEE. The CDR3 reads CASGRRGIDNEQFF. The CDR3 DNA sequence: TGTGCCAGCGGCCGACGGGGGATAGACAATGAGCAGTTCTTC.

V usage is TRBV5-1 and J usage is TRBJ1-3; D gene ambiguous. The CDR3 extends over 16 amino acids. Trimming pared 0 bases from V and 3 bases from J, leaving 13 bases between. The germline CDR1 and CDR2 sequences are SGHRS and YFSETQ. The DNA of the CDR3 is TGCGCCAGCAGCTTGGCGGGTGGTACGGTTGGAAACACCATATATTTT. Amino acid sequence: CASSLAGGTVGNTIYF.

V and J are TRBV5-1 and TRBJ2-3; a possible D gene is TRBD1 (5 bases). The CDR3 is 15 residues long. V was pared by 0 bases and J by 3 bases, with 11 bases between. Germline V gene sequence: CDR1 SGHRS, CDR2 YFSETQ. Here the CDR3 DNA reads TGCGCCAGCAGCTTGGCCGGCAGGGAAACAGATACGCAGTATTTT. Protein: CASSLAGRETDTQYF. Drawing the rest from reference TRBV5-1 and TRBJ2-3, the complete variable domain is KAGVTQTPRYLIKTRGQQVTLSCSPISGHRSVSWYQQTPGQGLQFLFEYFSETQRNKGNFPGRFSGRQFSNSRSEMNVSTLELGDSALYLCASSLAGRETDTQYFGPGTRLTVL.

The genes are TRBV5-4 and TRBJ1-6; maybe TRBD1 (6 bases). CDR3 size: 16 residues. The germline V and J ends were trimmed by 0 bases and 6 bases, with 13 bases remaining between them. Per the germline V gene, CDR1 is SGHNT and CDR2 is YYREEE (reference sequence). The CDR3: CASSLGAGVGNSPLHF. The CDR3 bases are TGTGCCAGCAGCTTGGGGGCAGGGGTCGGTAATTCACCCCTCCACTTT. The variable domain in full, with the rest retrieved from reference TRBV5-4 and TRBJ1-6, is ETGVTQSPTHLIKTRGQQVTLRCSSQSGHNTVSWYQQALGQGPQFIFQYYREEENGRGNFPPRFSGLQFPNYSSELNVNALELDDSALYLCASSLGAGVGNSPLHFGNGTRLTVT.

The rearrangement links TRBV28 to TRBJ2-1, with a tentative D call TRBD1 (5 bases). CDR1 is MDHEN and CDR2 is SYDVKM in the germline V gene. V was trimmed by 7 bases and J by 2 bases, leaving 15 bases between them. This CDR3 comprises 15 residues. The CDR3 coding sequence is TGTGCCAGCAACCCACAAAGGGGAACCTACAATGAGCAGTTCTTC. It translates to CASNPQRGTYNEQFF.

CDR3 in DNA: TGTGCCAGCAGGTTTACTAGCGGCGACACAGATACGCAGTATTTT. This encodes CASRFTSGDTDTQYF. This chain uses TRBV5-6 with TRBJ2-3, with 8 bases identical to TRBD2. The CDR3 has 15 residues. CDR1 and CDR2 from the germline V gene are SGHDT and YYEEEE. V was clipped by 5 bases and J by 2 bases; unmatched bases: 7. The variable domain in full, with the rest retrieved from reference TRBV5-6 and TRBJ2-3, is DAGVTQSPTHLIKTRGQQVTLRCSPKSGHDTVSWYQQALGQGPQFIFQYYEEEERQRGNFPDRFSGHQFPNYSSELNVNALLLGDSALYLCASRFTSGDTDTQYFGPGTRLTVL.

The rearrangement joins TRBV7-4 to TRBJ2-1, with D unresolved. In germline, CDR1 is SGHVT, CDR2 SQSDAQ. The CDR3 consists of 12 residues. The germline V and J ends were trimmed by 1 base and 6 bases, with 4 bases remaining between them. The CDR3 is CASSLEVNEQFF. The CDR3 bases are TGTGCCAGCAGCTTAGAGGTCAATGAGCAGTTCTTC. Combining the CDR3 with reference TRBV7-4 and TRBJ2-1 gives the whole variable domain GAGVSQSPRYKVAKRGRDVALRCDSISGHVTLYWYRQTLGQGSEVLTYSQSDAQRDKSGRPSGRFSAERPERSVSTLKIQRTEQGDSAVYLCASSLEVNEQFFGPGTRLTVL.